One sample yielded the 28 T cell receptor beta chains listed below, sequenced in a study of Ad26.COV2.S vaccination and SARS-CoV-2 variants. Some clones are missing from TCRdb's copy, which holds only in-frame ones; the method was immunoSEQ multiplex PCR. Of about 480,000 clones in the sample, roughly nine tenths are singletons; the top ten hold roughly 13%. Treatment defined: roughly 20 received Ad26.COV2.S at low or high dose, single or two shots; 5 received placebo; per-sample allocation not given. Each sample was drawn 63 days after the first injection (of vaccine or placebo). This specimen consisted of peripheral blood, obtained in a trial of Ad26.COV2.S vaccine versus placebo. The receptors were gathered from a person aged 18-60 years who received the Ad26.COV2.S COVID-19 vaccine or a placebo.

The chain carries TRBV24-1 and TRBJ1-2, with a possible D match to TRBD1 (5 bases). The CDR3 is made up of 16 amino acids. Germline CDR1 and CDR2: KGHDR and SFDVKD. V lost 3 bases and J 4 bases, leaving 17 bases between the germline ends. As DNA, the CDR3 is TGTGCCACCAGTGATCCATGGACGGACAACACCTATGGCTACACCTTC. Its translation: CATSDPWTDNTYGYTF.

V usage is TRBV6-1 and J usage is TRBJ2-2; D is perhaps TRBD1 (5 bases). CDR3 length equals 17 residues. Per germline, CDR1 MNHNS and CDR2 SASEGT. The germline V and J ends were trimmed by 0 bases and 6 bases, with 17 bases remaining between them. The CDR3 here is CASSEAQWTPGAGELFF. CDR3 in DNA: TGTGCCAGCAGTGAAGCGCAATGGACACCAGGCGCCGGGGAGCTGTTTTTT.

V and J are TRBV19 and TRBJ1-2; D gene ambiguous. This CDR3 has 18 residues. Per the germline V gene, CDR1 is LNHDA and CDR2 is SQIVND (reference sequence). V lost 0 bases to trimming and J lost 3 bases, with 20 bases between them. CDR3 coding DNA: TGTGCCAGTAGTATAGATGACGGTGTTGGAAAGTACTACTATGGCTACACCTTC. Translation: CASSIDDGVGKYYYGYTF.

This chain joins TRBV29-1 and TRBJ2-7, with TRBD2 matching over 9 bases. The CDR3 covers 14 residues. The germline gives CDR1 SQVTM, CDR2 ANQGSEA. V was pared by 6 bases and J by 2 bases, with 8 bases of the junction left unmatched. CDR3 residues: CSVFSGRGPYEQYF. The CDR3 region has the DNA TGCAGCGTCTTTAGCGGGAGAGGCCCCTACGAGCAGTACTTC.

V gene TRBV24-1 combines with J gene TRBJ1-5; D is uncertain. The CDR3 contains 13 residues. Per the germline V gene, CDR1 is KGHDR and CDR2 is SFDVKD. The V end lost 7 bases, the J end lost 4 bases, and 10 bases lay between the germline ends. This CDR3 reads CATSPDGNQPQHF. CDR3 nucleotides: TGTGCCACCAGCCCGGACGGGAATCAGCCCCAGCATTTT.

This clone has only a few counts. V is TRBV28 and J is TRBJ2-4; 8 bases line up with TRBD2. The CDR3 contains 15 residues. The V segment lost 6 bases and the J segment 1 base; nucleotides outside the gene matches: 5. Per the germline V gene, CDR1 is MDHEN and CDR2 is SYDVKM. Written as DNA, the CDR3 is TGTGCCAGCAGCGATAGCGGGAAGGCCAAAAACATTCAGTACTTC. Its protein is CASSDSGKAKNIQYF.

The chain links TRBV7-2 to TRBJ1-4; 8 bases line up with TRBD1. The V and J ends lost 5 bases and 8 bases, in that order; junction bases with no gene match: 7. The CDR3 extends over 14 amino acids. CDR1 SGHTA and CDR2 FQGNSA come from the germline V gene. The chain's CDR3 is CASSEDRAAEKLFF. The CDR3 DNA reads TGTGCCAGCAGCGAGGACAGGGCTGCGGAAAAACTGTTTTTT. The full variable domain, in which reference TRBV7-2 and TRBJ1-4 provide the parts outside the CDR3, is GAGVSQSPSNKVTEKGKDVELRCDPISGHTALYWYRQSLGQGLEFLIYFQGNSAPDKSGLPSDRFSAERTGGSVSTLTIQRTQQEDSAVYLCASSEDRAAEKLFFGSGTQLSVL.

As regards this clone: Because the CDR3's place on the DNA is in doubt, the DNA is left out and the CDR3 is given as listed by TCRdb. The chain links TRBV27 to TRBJ2-7; the D call of TRBD2 is as the table states it, not checked on the DNA. The CDR3 has 13 residues if both end residues are counted. Looked up from germline, CDR1 is MNHEY and CDR2 is SMNVEV (reference sequence). Here the CDR3 reads CASSTSPPYEQYF.

The chain carries TRBV29-1 and TRBJ2-7; D ambiguous. This CDR3 is 11 amino acids long. Trimming shortened V by 4 bases and J by 0 bases, and 4 bases separated the two germline ends. The germline V gene encodes CDR1 SQVTM and CDR2 ANQGSEA. The CDR3 protein is CSVVVSYEQYF. CDR3 coding DNA: TGCAGCGTTGTAGTCTCCTACGAGCAGTACTTC.

This chain joins TRBV2 and TRBJ2-2; D may be TRBD2 (5 bases). This CDR3 contains 13 residues. Looked up from germline, CDR1 is SNHLY and CDR2 is FYNNEI. Trimming pared 1 base from V and 5 bases from J, leaving 5 bases between. CDR3 sequence (DNA): TGTGCCAGCAGTGAAGGAGGGACCGGGGAGCTGTTTTTT. This encodes CASSEGGTGELFF.

The gene calls are TRBV10-3 and TRBJ1-4; D ambiguous. CDR3 length equals 14 residues. Between the trimmed V and J ends, which lost 6 bases and 0 bases, there was a span of 8 bases. The germline V gene has CDR1 ENHRY and CDR2 SYGVKD. Here the CDR3 DNA reads TGTGCCATCAGCCCAGTAGCAACTAATGAAAAACTGTTTTTT. Amino acids: CAISPVATNEKLFF.

This chain joins TRBV5-1 and TRBJ2-7; D not resolved. Trimming took 0 bases from V and 5 from J, leaving 12 bases between them. The CDR3 loop spans 14 amino acids. The V gene's germline CDR1 is SGHRS and CDR2 YFSETQ. CDR3 sequence: CASSLVGFRDEQYF. In DNA, the CDR3 is TGCGCCAGCAGCTTGGTCGGATTTCGAGACGAGCAGTACTTC.

The chain links TRBV28 to TRBJ2-5; D call uncertain. Trimming left V 5 bases short and J 3 bases short, with 10 bases between. This CDR3 is built from 13 residues. Germline CDR1 reads MDHEN; CDR2 reads SYDVKM. CDR3 in DNA: TGTGCCAGCAGTCCAATCATAAAAGAGACCCAGTACTTC. Translation: CASSPIIKETQYF.

DNA for the CDR3: TGTGCCTGGAGTAGAATAGACGGCTACGAGCAGTACTTC. Its translation: CAWSRIDGYEQYF. This sequence joins TRBV30 and TRBJ2-7; D is ambiguous. Trimming cost V 2 bases and J 3 bases, with 11 bases left between them. CDR3 length equals 13 residues. Germline loops: CDR1 GTSNPN, CDR2 SVGIG (reference sequence).

This clone was picked up one time. This chain uses TRBV5-1 with TRBJ2-5; TRBD1 matches 8 bases. CDR1 and CDR2 from the germline V gene are SGHRS and YFSETQ. V lost 0 bases to trimming and J lost 2 bases; unmatched junction nucleotides: 3. The CDR3 spans 15 residues. CDR3 protein: CASSLGTGLQETQYF. CDR3 DNA sequence: TGCGCCAGCAGCTTGGGGACAGGGTTGCAAGAGACCCAGTACTTC.

This clone has a handful of counts. The chain combines TRBV23-1 with TRBJ1-2; 8 nucleotides match TRBD1. TRBV23-1 is flagged as an ORF with uncertain function. Trimming took 3 bases from V and 6 from J; bases not matched to a gene: 18. The CDR3 loop spans 18 amino acids. The CDR3 loop reads CASSQPHRGKWVLDGYTF. Written as DNA, the CDR3 is TGCGCCAGCAGTCAGCCGCACAGGGGGAAATGGGTTCTGGATGGCTACACCTTC.

The chain joins TRBV4-2 to TRBJ2-3, with 7 positions matching TRBD2. Germline CDR1 reads LGHNA; CDR2 reads YNFKEQ. The CDR3 sequence is 17 residues long. Trimming took 0 bases from V and 6 from J; bases not matched to a gene: 12. The CDR3 sequence is CASSQEGGPWRGDTQYF. The CDR3 DNA is TGTGCCAGCAGCCAAGAGGGAGGGCCGTGGCGAGGGGATACGCAGTATTTT.

On this clone: The junction shows a germline mismatch at one end, possibly a read error. The rearrangement uses TRBV28 and TRBJ2-7, with D tentatively TRBD2 (5 bases). Germline-derived CDR1 and CDR2 are MDHEN and SYDVKM. CDR3 length equals 11 residues. The CDR3 region has the DNA TGTGCCAGCAGTTTATCGGGATCCTTGTCCTTC. Translation: CASSLSGSLSF.

The chain employs TRBV7-2 and TRBJ1-3; TRBD1 is a possible D gene (5 bases). Germline V gives CDR1 SGHTA, CDR2 FQGNSA. This CDR3 contains 13 residues. The V end lost 5 bases, the J end lost 4 bases, and 9 bases lay between the germline ends. The CDR3 region has the DNA TGTGCCAGCAGCCCCGGGACCGGAAACACCATATATTTT. Amino acids: CASSPGTGNTIYF.

The rearrangement joins TRBV10-3 to TRBJ2-3; TRBD1 aligns across 7 bases. Trimming at V came to 0 bases and at J to 2 bases, leaving 14 bases not matched to a gene. The CDR3 has 19 amino acids. Per the germline V gene, CDR1 is ENHRY and CDR2 is SYGVKD. CDR3 nucleotides: TGTGCCATCAGTGAGTCGACGACTCCGCGTGGGACAGACACAGATACGCAGTATTTT. Translation gives CAISESTTPRGTDTDTQYF.

The table lists this clone with a count of one. The chain has TRBV19 and TRBJ1-2; a weak D match, TRBD1 (6 bases). The V end was cut by 5 bases, the J end by 8 bases, with 18 bases between. Germline CDR1 reads LNHDA; CDR2 reads SQIVND (reference sequence). The CDR3 loop spans 14 amino acids. The CDR3 sequence is CASSPNRAQGGYTF. As DNA, the CDR3 is TGTGCCAGTAGTCCAAACAGGGCCCAGGGCGGCTACACCTTC.

The V gene is TRBV12-2, the J gene TRBJ2-1; the tabulated D call, TRBD2, remains unverified against the DNA. TRBV12-2 represents a pseudogene. This CDR3 region has 18 residues. This CDR3 reads CASRLTSGRGTLYNEQFF. The CDR3 DNA reads as TGTGCAAGTCGCTTAACTAGCGGGAGGGGTACCCTGTACAATGAGCAGTTCTTC.

The J gene is TRBJ1-4, the V gene TRBV2; D ambiguous. Trimming took 0 bases from V and 3 from J, leaving 8 bases between them. The germline gives CDR1 SNHLY, CDR2 FYNNEI. This CDR3 is 15 amino acids long. The DNA of the CDR3 is TGTGCCAGCAGTGAAGCCACAGTGGCTAATGAAAAACTGTTTTTT. Amino acid sequence: CASSEATVANEKLFF.

This clone has only one observation. The chain joins TRBV28 to TRBJ2-7; D uncertain. Trimming pared 6 bases from V and 2 bases from J, leaving 8 bases between. Germline values: CDR1 MDHEN, CDR2 SYDVKM. CDR3 size: 12 residues. CDR3 amino acids: CASRAGPYEQYF. Written as DNA, the CDR3 is TGTGCCAGCAGGGCAGGCCCCTACGAGCAGTACTTC.

The chain is built from TRBV9 and TRBJ1-4, with 9 nucleotides matching TRBD1. With 2 bases clipped from V and 8 bases from J, the junction kept 10 bases outside the gene matches. Germline CDR1 reads SGDLS; CDR2 reads YYNGEE. The CDR3 loop spans 16 amino acids. The DNA for the CDR3 is TGTGCCAGCAGCGTCGGACAGGGGTCGAGCCCGGAAAAACTGTTTTTT. This translates into CASSVGQGSSPEKLFF.

The chain uses TRBV30 and TRBJ2-2, with a possible D match to TRBD2 (6 bases). Trimming shortened V by 4 bases and J by 2 bases, and 11 bases separated the two germline ends. The germline V gene has CDR1 GTSNPN and CDR2 SVGIG (reference sequence). The CDR3 length is 14 residues. CDR3 DNA sequence: TGTGCCTGGACCTTGGGGGGAAACACCGGGGAGCTGTTTTTT. It specifies CAWTLGGNTGELFF.

This clone came up a few times. The chain couples TRBV3-1 (or the pseudogene TRBV3-2) to TRBJ2-7; 11 bases align to TRBD2. V lost 3 bases and J lost 1; bases outside the gene matches: 2. This CDR3 has 15 amino acids. In germline, CDR1 is LGHDT, CDR2 YNNKEL (reference sequence). This chain's CDR3 is CASSHSGRGSYEQYF. CDR3 DNA sequence: TGTGCCAGCAGCCATAGCGGGAGGGGATCCTACGAGCAGTACTTC.

This clone occurred once. The chain employs TRBV29-1 and TRBJ1-1; 12 positions agree with TRBD1. Germline lookup yields CDR1 SQVTM and CDR2 ANQGSEA. Germline trimming cut 7 bases from V and 4 bases from J; bases unmatched to any gene: 7. The CDR3 has 14 residues. The CDR3 DNA sequence: TGCAGCGCCCGGGGACAGGGGGCGGTCACTGAAGCTTTCTTT. This sequence encodes CSARGQGAVTEAFF.